The rows below give T cell receptor beta chains drawn from one sample of a study of T cell repertoires in cytomegalovirus infection. MiXCR, applied by TCRdb to the reads, yields one record per CDR3 protein. Among approximately 260,000 distinct CDR3 sequences, approximately 17% were seen once, and the ten largest hold less than 60%. What was sequenced was CD8+ T cells from PBMCs. Receptor source: a human donor in good health (CMV status not recorded). Some clones in this sample may be carry-over from other donors' samples. Both conserved end residues are part of each CDR3. Fields, in order: J gene, V gene, CDR3 protein.

TRBJ2-7	TRBV6-2/TRBV6-3	CASSYIPTDYEQYF
TRBJ2-1	TRBV29-1	CSVEDQPADNEQFF
TRBJ2-1	TRBV20-1	CSARDLPRGNEQFF
TRBJ2-3	TRBV25-1	CASSKTSGGARTDTQYF
TRBJ2-2	TRBV28	CASSLGWGTRNTGELFF
TRBJ2-7	TRBV12-3/TRBV12-4	CASSSGTDPYEQYF
TRBJ2-7	TRBV10-2	CASREGPGETYEQYF
TRBJ2-1	TRBV11-2	CASRLAWASYNEQFF
TRBJ2-7	TRBV15	CATSRVGAGPGRYEQYF
TRBJ1-2	TRBV25-1	CASSERDRGLGYTF
TRBJ1-1	TRBV7-8	CASSLENFTEAFF
TRBJ1-1	TRBV7-9	CASWGGGTEAFF
TRBJ1-2	TRBV28	CASSLSRLPGYTF
TRBJ2-3	TRBV19	CASSMWGAPADTQYF
TRBJ2-2	TRBV7-2	CATETGITVGELFF
TRBJ1-1	TRBV4-1	CASRRQGSTEAFF
TRBJ1-1	TRBV6-2/TRBV6-3	CASSYGRAYTEAFF
TRBJ1-1	TRBV12-5	CASAPTGERTEAFF
TRBJ2-1	TRBV29-1	CSVSHEQFF
TRBJ1-1	TRBV12-5	CASALGGWNTEAFF
TRBJ2-2	TRBV4-1	CASSHQAANTGELFF
TRBJ1-1	TRBV5-6	CASSLLRDRNMNTEAFF
TRBJ2-1	TRBV7-8	CASSSERGRLRATYNEQFF
TRBJ2-7	TRBV6-1	CASSEGVYGIHEQYF
TRBJ2-1	TRBV12-3/TRBV12-4	CASSLYGTGAYNEQFF
TRBJ1-4	TRBV6-6	CASAPTGQGKEKLFF
TRBJ1-5	TRBV29-1	CSVRTGDNQPQHF
TRBJ2-3	TRBV6-5	CASNSLAGGILSTDTQYF
TRBJ1-5	TRBV12-3/TRBV12-4	CASSSDRDRNQPQHF
TRBJ2-7	TRBV12-3/TRBV12-4	CATATALSYEQYF
TRBJ2-1	TRBV7-2	CASSSGLAGDYNEQFF
TRBJ2-2	TRBV24-1	CATSDRTAVNTGELFF
TRBJ1-2	TRBV10-3	CAISEPEGLNYGYTF
TRBJ1-3	TRBV7-9	CASSLGGTESNTIYF
TRBJ2-1	TRBV7-9	CASSWAGYNEQFF
TRBJ2-3	TRBV7-8	CASSRRAAGQEHVGTDTQYF
TRBJ2-5	TRBV6-5	CASSYSDRGGGETQYF
TRBJ2-2	TRBV11-3	CASSSGQGGGELFF
TRBJ2-7	TRBV10-3	CAISESNYHEQYF
TRBJ1-4	TRBV7-6	CASSRRTGLPNEKLFF
TRBJ2-1	TRBV5-4	CASRDIGTSGGNEQFF
TRBJ1-2	TRBV2	CASTPRGLNYGYTF
TRBJ2-7	TRBV29-1	CSVVGEEGLPYEQYF
TRBJ1-1	TRBV7-8	CASSLVRAGAEAFF
TRBJ2-4	TRBV28	CASSETSGSQVKNIQYF
TRBJ2-1	TRBV20-1	CSAGIRGLSYNEQFF
TRBJ2-3	TRBV7-2	CASSLVPNLAGVTDTQYF
TRBJ2-3	TRBV20-1	CSARGIRYTDTQYF
TRBJ2-5	TRBV7-9	CASSSGGARETQYF
TRBJ2-5	TRBV12-3/TRBV12-4	CASSRAGIQYF
TRBJ2-5	TRBV9	CASRNISGTALGAQYF
TRBJ2-3	TRBV7-6	CASSPTVMTSGGTDTQYF
TRBJ2-3	TRBV7-2	CASSPGQVGTRAGTDTQYF
TRBJ2-3	TRBV15	CATSRTGVGSDTQYF